This T cell receptor beta chain was captured in a study of glioma-infiltrating T cells. The study, taken as a whole, reports: Very few CDR3 sequences were shared between tissue and blood.

A remark on this clonotype: Its specificity is unknown.

Trimming took 8 bases from V and 1 from J; bases not matched to a gene: 7. The CDR3 contains 13 residues. Looked up from germline, CDR1 is SQVTM and CDR2 is ANQGSEA. Amplification of TCR alpha and beta CDR3 regions from RNA used iRepertoire nested multiplex PCR. TCRdb re-called the multiplex PCR reads through MiXCR, storing one row per CDR3 protein. Among roughly 100,000 distinct CDR3 sequences listed, around 29% were seen once. The TCR originated in a human donor with low-grade glioma or glioblastoma, undergoing nonglioma brain surgery, or in good health (not recorded which). The sequenced sample was glioma tissue, nonneoplastic brain tissue, or PBMCs (not recorded which). This chain links TRBV29-1 with TRBJ2-5; TRBD1 agrees at 7 bases. Here the CDR3 reads CSIGRDSQETQYF. In nucleotides, the CDR3 is TGCAGCATAGGCCGGGACAGCCAAGAGACCCAGTACTTC.